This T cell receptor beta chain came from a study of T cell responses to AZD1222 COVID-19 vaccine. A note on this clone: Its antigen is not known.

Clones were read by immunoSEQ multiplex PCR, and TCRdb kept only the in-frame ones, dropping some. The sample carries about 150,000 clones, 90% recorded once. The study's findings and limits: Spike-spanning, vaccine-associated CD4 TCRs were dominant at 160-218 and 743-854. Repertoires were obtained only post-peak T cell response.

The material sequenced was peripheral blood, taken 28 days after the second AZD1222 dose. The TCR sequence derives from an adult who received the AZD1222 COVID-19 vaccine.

The CDR3 protein is CAWSVNLRGRGSYTF. CDR3 nucleotide sequence: TGTGCCTGGAGTGTAAATCTCAGGGGCCGGGGGAGCTACACCTTC. The chain is built from TRBV30 and TRBJ1-2; a possible D gene is TRBD1 (6 bases). V shed 0 bases and J shed 9 bases, with 20 bases lying between them. The V gene's germline CDR1 is GTSNPN and CDR2 SVGIG (reference sequence). The CDR3 has 15 residues.